This T cell receptor (beta chain) was identified in a study of cytomegalovirus exposure and HLA in healthy donors. Germline trimming cut 7 bases from V and 0 bases from J; bases unmatched to any gene: 4. This CDR3 is built from 15 residues. Germline loops: CDR1 MNHEY, CDR2 SMNVEV (reference sequence). In the PCR, 60 Vbeta and 13 Jbeta primers were used. TCRdb keeps only in-frame clones here, not all; method: immunoSEQ multiplex PCR. The sample includes around 58,000 clones. Sequenced sample: PBMCs. This chain uses TRBV27 with TRBJ1-3, with 9 bases aligning to TRBD1. The TCR comes from a man aged 45-65 years in good health and CMV-seropositive. The CDR3 DNA follows: TGTGCCAGCAAACAGGGGGCTTACTCTGGAAACACCATATATTTT. This sequence encodes CASKQGAYSGNTIYF.